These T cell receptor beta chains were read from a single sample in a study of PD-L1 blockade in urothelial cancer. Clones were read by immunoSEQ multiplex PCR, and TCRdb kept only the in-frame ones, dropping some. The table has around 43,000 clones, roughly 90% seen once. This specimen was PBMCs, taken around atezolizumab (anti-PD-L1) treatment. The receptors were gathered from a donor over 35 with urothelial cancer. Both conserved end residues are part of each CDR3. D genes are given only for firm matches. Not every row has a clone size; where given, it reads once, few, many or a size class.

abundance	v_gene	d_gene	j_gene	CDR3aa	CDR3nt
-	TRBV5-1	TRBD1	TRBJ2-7	CASSLAGTDLYEQYF	TGCGCCAGCAGCTTGGCCGGGACAGACCTCTACGAGCAGTACTTC
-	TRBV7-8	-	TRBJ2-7	CASSSGQLREQYF	TGTGCCAGCAGCTCCGGACAGCTTCGGGAGCAGTACTTC
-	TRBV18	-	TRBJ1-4	CASSPGLNEKLFF	TGTGCCAGCTCACCTGGGCTGAATGAAAAACTGTTTTTT
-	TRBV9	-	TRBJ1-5	CASSVVVDWPQHF	TGTGCCAGCAGCGTAGTAGTCGACTGGCCCCAGCATTTT
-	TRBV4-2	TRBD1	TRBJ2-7	CASSQEPPRQGAGEQYF	TGTGCCAGCAGCCAAGAACCCCCCCGACAGGGGGCGGGCGAGCAGTACTTC
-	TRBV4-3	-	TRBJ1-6	CASSQALSTSHSFPYNSPLHF	TGCGCCAGCAGCCAAGCCCTATCTACGTCCCACTCTTTCCCCTATAATTCACCCCTCCACTTT
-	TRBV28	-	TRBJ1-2	CASSLSGFGYTF	TGTGCCAGCAGTTTATCGGGGTTTGGCTACACCTTC
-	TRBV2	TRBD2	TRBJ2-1	CASGGRFYNEQFF	TGTGCCAGCGGCGGGAGGTTTTACAATGAGCAGTTCTTC
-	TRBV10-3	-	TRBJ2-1	CAISAQAGGKSYEQFF	TGTGCCATCAGTGCCCAAGCCGGCGGTAAGAGCTATGAGCAGTTCTTC
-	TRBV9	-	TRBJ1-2	CASSATTANYGYTF	TGTGCCAGCAGCGCTACGACAGCTAACTATGGCTACACCTTC
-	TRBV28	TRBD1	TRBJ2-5	CASSADRGQETQYF	TGTGCCAGCAGTGCTGACAGGGGGCAGGAGACCCAGTACTTC
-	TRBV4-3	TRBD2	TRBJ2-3	CASSQVGPGLAGGYTQYF	TGCGCCAGCAGCCAAGTAGGTCCCGGACTAGCGGGCGGCTATACGCAGTATTTT
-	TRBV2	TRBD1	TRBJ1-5	CASRGFRGANQPQHF	TGTGCCAGCAGGGGCTTCAGGGGGGCGAATCAGCCCCAGCATTTT
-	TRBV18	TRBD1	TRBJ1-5	CASSQNRGQGNQPQHF	TGTGCCAGCTCACAGAACAGGGGGCAAGGCAATCAGCCCCAGCATTTT
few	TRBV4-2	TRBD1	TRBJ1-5	CASSQDQDRVDQPQHF	TGTGCCAGCAGCCAAGATCAGGACAGGGTTGATCAGCCCCAGCATTTT
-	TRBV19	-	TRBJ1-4	CASSIGGKKLFF	TGTGCCAGTAGTATTGGAGGAAAGAAACTGTTTTTT
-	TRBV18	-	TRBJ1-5	CASSSTGKSNQPQHF	TGTGCCAGCTCATCCACAGGGAAAAGCAATCAGCCCCAGCATTTT
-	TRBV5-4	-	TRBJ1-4	CASSPAGASNEKLFF	TGTGCCAGCAGCCCAGCGGGGGCGTCTAATGAAAAACTGTTTTTT
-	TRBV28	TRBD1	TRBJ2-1	CASSLGTGGYNEQFF	TGTGCCAGCAGTCTCGGGACAGGGGGTTACAATGAGCAGTTCTTC
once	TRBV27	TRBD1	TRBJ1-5	CASSPRDRANQPQHF	TGTGCCAGCAGTCCCCGGGACAGGGCCAATCAGCCCCAGCATTTT
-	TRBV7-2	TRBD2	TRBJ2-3	CASSLRLAGPTDTQYF	TGTGCCAGCAGCTTAAGGCTAGCGGGACCCACAGATACGCAGTATTTT
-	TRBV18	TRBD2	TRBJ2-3	CASSRSYGTSGRGADTQYF	TGTGCCAGCTCACGAAGCTACGGGACTAGCGGGAGGGGTGCAGATACGCAGTATTTT
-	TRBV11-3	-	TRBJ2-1	CASRTLDARNNEQFF	TGTGCCAGCAGGACCCTCGATGCTAGGAACAATGAGCAGTTCTTC
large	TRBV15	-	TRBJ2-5	CATSDEGGETQYF	TGTGCCACCAGCGACGAGGGAGGCGAGACCCAGTACTTC
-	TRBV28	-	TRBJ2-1	CASSPPGLRSYNEQFF	TGTGCCAGCAGTCCGCCGGGACTCCGCTCCTACAATGAGCAGTTCTTC
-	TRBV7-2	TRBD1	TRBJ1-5	CASSLGGRGIQPQHF	TGTGCCAGCAGCTTAGGGGGCAGGGGGATTCAGCCCCAGCATTTT
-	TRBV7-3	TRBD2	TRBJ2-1	CASSALSGSSYNEQFF	TGTGCCAGCAGCGCCCTTAGCGGGAGCTCCTACAATGAGCAGTTCTTC
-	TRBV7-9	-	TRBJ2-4	CAAEGGRTAKNIQYF	TGTGCCGCCGAGGGTGGGAGAACGGCCAAAAACATTCAGTACTTC
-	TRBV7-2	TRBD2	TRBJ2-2	CASSRGGSGGAGELFF	TGTGCCAGCAGCCGTGGCGGGAGTGGGGGGGCCGGGGAGCTGTTTTTT
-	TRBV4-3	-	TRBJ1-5	CASSQDWGVSNQPQHF	TGCGCCAGCAGCCAAGATTGGGGGGTTAGCAATCAGCCCCAGCATTTT
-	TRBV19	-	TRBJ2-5	CASSIRAGRETQYF	TGTGCCAGTAGTATCAGAGCGGGCCGGGAGACCCAGTACTTC
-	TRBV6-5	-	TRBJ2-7	CASSWGGRGYEQYF	TGTGCCAGCAGTTGGGGGGGCAGGGGCTACGAGCAGTACTTC
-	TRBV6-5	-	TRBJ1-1	CASSTDTLNTEAFF	TGTGCCAGCAGCACGGACACGCTGAACACTGAAGCTTTCTTT
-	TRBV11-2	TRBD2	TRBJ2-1	CASNPRGLAGESSYNEQFF	TGTGCCAGCAATCCTAGGGGGCTAGCGGGAGAGAGCTCCTACAATGAGCAGTTCTTC
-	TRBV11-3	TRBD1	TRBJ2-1	CASSSGGTTGNEQFF	TGTGCCAGCAGCTCGGGTGGAACGACAGGGAATGAGCAGTTCTTC